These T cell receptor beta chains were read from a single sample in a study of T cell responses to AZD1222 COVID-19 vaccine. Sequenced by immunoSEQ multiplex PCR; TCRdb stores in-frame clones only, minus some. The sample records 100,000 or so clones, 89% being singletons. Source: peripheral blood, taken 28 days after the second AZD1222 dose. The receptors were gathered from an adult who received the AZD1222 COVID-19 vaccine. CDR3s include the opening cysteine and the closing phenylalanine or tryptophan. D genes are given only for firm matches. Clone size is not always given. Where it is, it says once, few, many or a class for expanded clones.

CDR3nt: TGTGCCAGCAGCTTAGGACAGGGAAAAATAGAGACCCAGTACTTC
CDR3aa: CASSLGQGKIETQYF
d_gene: TRBD1
abundance: .
v_gene: TRBV5-5
j_gene: TRBJ2-5

CDR3nt: TGTGCCAGCAGTCGATTCAGTAGGGATGAGCAGTTCTTC
CDR3aa: CASSRFSRDEQFF
d_gene: .
abundance: .
v_gene: TRBV6-4
j_gene: TRBJ2-1

CDR3nt: TGTGCCAGCAGTTACTCGGGGGGGCGCGCCGGGGAGCTGTTTTTT
CDR3aa: CASSYSGGRAGELFF
d_gene: .
abundance: .
v_gene: TRBV6-5
j_gene: TRBJ2-2

CDR3nt: TGTGCCAGCAGTAAGGGACAGGGTACTTACAATGAGCAGTTCTTC
CDR3aa: CASSKGQGTYNEQFF
d_gene: TRBD1
abundance: .
v_gene: TRBV27
j_gene: TRBJ2-1

CDR3nt: TGTGCCAGCGGGACAGGGGGCCTCACTGAAGCTTTCTTT
CDR3aa: CASGTGGLTEAFF
d_gene: TRBD1
abundance: .
v_gene: TRBV27
j_gene: TRBJ1-1

CDR3nt: TGTGCCAGCAGCCCCCCGGGACTCCGAACGTATGAGACCCAGTACTTC
CDR3aa: CASSPPGLRTYETQYF
d_gene: .
abundance: .
v_gene: TRBV3-1/TRBV3-2
j_gene: TRBJ2-5

CDR3nt: TGTGCCTGGAGTGTTATCGGACTAGCGGGGGGGAGCTCCTACAATGAGCAGTTCTTC
CDR3aa: CAWSVIGLAGGSSYNEQFF
d_gene: TRBD2
abundance: few
v_gene: TRBV30
j_gene: TRBJ2-1

CDR3nt: TGTGCCAGCAGCTGGCAGGGACTACTTTGGCCCCTCCACTTT
CDR3aa: CASSWQGLLWPLHF
d_gene: .
abundance: .
v_gene: TRBV7-2
j_gene: TRBJ1-6

CDR3nt: TGTGCCAGCAGTTACGGGATAGGGTTGAACACTGAAGCTTTCTTT
CDR3aa: CASSYGIGLNTEAFF
d_gene: .
abundance: .
v_gene: TRBV6-2/TRBV6-3
j_gene: TRBJ1-1

CDR3nt: TGTGCCAGCAGTTATAACGTAGGGGGTTCACCCCTCCACTTT
CDR3aa: CASSYNVGGSPLHF
d_gene: .
abundance: once
v_gene: TRBV6-2/TRBV6-3
j_gene: TRBJ1-6

CDR3nt: TGTGCCAGCAGTGAACCTGACCCCCCGTCCCCTGTACACACAGATACGCAGTATTTT
CDR3aa: CASSEPDPPSPVHTDTQYF
d_gene: .
abundance: .
v_gene: TRBV2
j_gene: TRBJ2-3

CDR3nt: TGCGCCAGCAGCTTGGGCAGGTATGGCGATGAAAAACTGTTTTTT
CDR3aa: CASSLGRYGDEKLFF
d_gene: .
abundance: .
v_gene: TRBV5-1
j_gene: TRBJ1-4